This T cell receptor (beta chain) originates from a study of cytomegalovirus exposure and HLA in healthy donors. Study-wide results and caveats: Some TCR beta chains (roughly 160 of them) were listed as cytomegalovirus-associated.

The donors (healthy individuals) were bone marrow donors. The CDR3 sequence is 15 residues long. The germline V gene has CDR1 SQVTM and CDR2 ANQGSEA. V was pared by 6 bases and J by 5 bases, with 12 bases of the junction left unmatched. A multiplex PCR was run with 60 Vbeta primers and 13 Jbeta primers. Generated by immunoSEQ multiplex PCR, the TCRdb table keeps only in-frame clones and is missing some. The data hold around 67,000 clones, with roughly 80% observed a single time. Notes on this clone: The target antigen is unknown.

J is TRBJ1-2 and V is TRBV29-1, with TRBD1 identical over 10 bases. Sequenced material: PBMCs. This TCR was sampled from a woman in her 30s in good health and CMV-seropositive. This CDR3 is CSVESRDRGLYGYTF. DNA of the CDR3: TGCAGCGTGGAATCCCGGGACAGGGGATTATATGGCTACACCTTC.